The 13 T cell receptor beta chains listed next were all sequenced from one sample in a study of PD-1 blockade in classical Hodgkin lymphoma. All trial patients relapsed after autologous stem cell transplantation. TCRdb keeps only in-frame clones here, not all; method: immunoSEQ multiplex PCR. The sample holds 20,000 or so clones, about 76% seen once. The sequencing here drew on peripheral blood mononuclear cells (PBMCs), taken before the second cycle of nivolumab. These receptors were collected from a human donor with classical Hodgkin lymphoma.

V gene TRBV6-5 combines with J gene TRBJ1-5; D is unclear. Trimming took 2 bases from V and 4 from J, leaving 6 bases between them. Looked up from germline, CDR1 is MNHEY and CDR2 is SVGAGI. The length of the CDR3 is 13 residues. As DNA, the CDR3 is TGTGCCAGCAGTTACACCGAGAATCAGCCCCAGCATTTT. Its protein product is CASSYTENQPQHF.

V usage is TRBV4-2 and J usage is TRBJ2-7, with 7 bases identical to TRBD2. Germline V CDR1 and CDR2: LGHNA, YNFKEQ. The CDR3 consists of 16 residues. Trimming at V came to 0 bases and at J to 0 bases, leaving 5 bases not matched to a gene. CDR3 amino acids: CASSQEAGTTSYEQYF. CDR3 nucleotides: TGTGCCAGCAGCCAAGAAGCCGGGACTACCTCCTACGAGCAGTACTTC.

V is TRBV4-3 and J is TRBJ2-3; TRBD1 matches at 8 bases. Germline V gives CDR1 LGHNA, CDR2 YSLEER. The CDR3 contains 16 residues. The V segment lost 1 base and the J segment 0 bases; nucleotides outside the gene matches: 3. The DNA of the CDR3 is TGCGCCAGCAGCCAAGGTCGGGACAGGAGCACAGATACGCAGTATTTT. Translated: CASSQGRDRSTDTQYF.

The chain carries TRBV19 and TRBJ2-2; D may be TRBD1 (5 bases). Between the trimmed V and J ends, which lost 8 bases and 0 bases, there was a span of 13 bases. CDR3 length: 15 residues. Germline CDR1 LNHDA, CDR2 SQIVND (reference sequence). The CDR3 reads CASADSLPNTGELFF. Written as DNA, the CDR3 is TGTGCCAGTGCAGACAGCCTTCCGAACACCGGGGAGCTGTTTTTT. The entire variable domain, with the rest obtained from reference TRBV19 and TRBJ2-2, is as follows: DGGITQSPKYLFRKEGQNVTLSCEQNLNHDAMYWYRQDPGQGLRLIYYSQIVNDFQKGDIAEGYSVSREKKESFPLTVTSAQKNPTAFYLCASADSLPNTGELFFGEGSRLTVL.

The CDR3 region has the DNA TGTGCCAGCAGCTTAGGTGGTCGGGATACGCAGTATTTT. It is translated as CASSLGGRDTQYF. The gene calls are TRBV7-9 and TRBJ2-3; no clear D. This CDR3 comprises 13 residues. From germline, CDR1 is SEHNR and CDR2 FQNEAQ (reference sequence). V shed 1 base and J shed 6 bases, with 8 bases lying between them.

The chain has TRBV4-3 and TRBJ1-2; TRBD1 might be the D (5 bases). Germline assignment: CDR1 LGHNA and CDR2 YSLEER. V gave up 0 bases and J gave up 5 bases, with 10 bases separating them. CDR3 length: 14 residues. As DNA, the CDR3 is TGCGCCAGCAGCCAAGACAGGGTACAATATGGCTACACCTTC. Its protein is CASSQDRVQYGYTF.

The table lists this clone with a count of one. In DNA, the CDR3 is TGTGCCAGCAGCCAAGGCTCGACAGGGGGGCCTTTGAACACTGAAGCTTTCTTT. It specifies CASSQGSTGGPLNTEAFF. The chain employs TRBV4-2 and TRBJ1-1, with TRBD1 matching 9 bases. J was trimmed by 0 bases and V by 1 base; bases with no gene match: 9. This CDR3 has 18 amino acids. In germline, CDR1 is LGHNA, CDR2 YNFKEQ.

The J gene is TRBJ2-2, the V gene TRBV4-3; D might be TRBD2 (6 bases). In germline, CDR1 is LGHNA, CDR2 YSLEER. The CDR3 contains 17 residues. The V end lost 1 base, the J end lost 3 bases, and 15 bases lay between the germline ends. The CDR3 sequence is CASSQGSASAYTGELFF. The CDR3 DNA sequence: TGCGCCAGCAGCCAAGGTTCGGCTAGCGCCTACACCGGGGAGCTGTTTTTT.

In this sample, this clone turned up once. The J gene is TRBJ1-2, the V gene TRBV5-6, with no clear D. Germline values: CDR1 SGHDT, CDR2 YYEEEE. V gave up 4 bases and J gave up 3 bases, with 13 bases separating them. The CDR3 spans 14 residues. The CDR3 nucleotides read TGTGCCAGCAGCCCGTGGCCCGGGGACTATGGCTACACCTTC. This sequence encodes CASSPWPGDYGYTF. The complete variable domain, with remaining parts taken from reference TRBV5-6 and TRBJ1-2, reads DAGVTQSPTHLIKTRGQQVTLRCSPKSGHDTVSWYQQALGQGPQFIFQYYEEEERQRGNFPDRFSGHQFPNYSSELNVNALLLGDSALYLCASSPWPGDYGYTFGSGTRLTVV.

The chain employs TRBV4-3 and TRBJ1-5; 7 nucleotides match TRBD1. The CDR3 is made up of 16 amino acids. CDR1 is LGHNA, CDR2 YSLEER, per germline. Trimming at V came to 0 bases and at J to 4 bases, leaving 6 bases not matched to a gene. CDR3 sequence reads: CASSQDRGQPNQPQHF. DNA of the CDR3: TGCGCCAGCAGCCAAGATAGGGGACAGCCTAATCAGCCCCAGCATTTT.

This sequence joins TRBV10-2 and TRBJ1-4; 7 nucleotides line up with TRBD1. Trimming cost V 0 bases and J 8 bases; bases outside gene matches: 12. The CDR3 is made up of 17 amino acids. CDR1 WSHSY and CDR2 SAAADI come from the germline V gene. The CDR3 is CASSESIPGTVGEKLFF. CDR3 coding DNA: TGCGCCAGCAGTGAGTCGATTCCCGGGACAGTCGGGGAAAAACTGTTTTTT.

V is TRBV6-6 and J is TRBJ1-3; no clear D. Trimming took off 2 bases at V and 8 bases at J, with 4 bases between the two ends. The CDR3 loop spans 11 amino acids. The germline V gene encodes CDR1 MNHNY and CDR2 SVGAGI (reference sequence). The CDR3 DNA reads TGTGCCAGCAGTTACGGTGACACCATATATTTT. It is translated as CASSYGDTIYF.

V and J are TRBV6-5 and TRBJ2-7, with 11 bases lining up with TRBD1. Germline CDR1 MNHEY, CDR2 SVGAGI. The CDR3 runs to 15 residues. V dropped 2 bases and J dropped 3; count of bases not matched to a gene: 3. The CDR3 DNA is TGTGCCAGCAGTTACCCGGGACAGGGGGACTACGAGCAGTACTTC. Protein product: CASSYPGQGDYEQYF.